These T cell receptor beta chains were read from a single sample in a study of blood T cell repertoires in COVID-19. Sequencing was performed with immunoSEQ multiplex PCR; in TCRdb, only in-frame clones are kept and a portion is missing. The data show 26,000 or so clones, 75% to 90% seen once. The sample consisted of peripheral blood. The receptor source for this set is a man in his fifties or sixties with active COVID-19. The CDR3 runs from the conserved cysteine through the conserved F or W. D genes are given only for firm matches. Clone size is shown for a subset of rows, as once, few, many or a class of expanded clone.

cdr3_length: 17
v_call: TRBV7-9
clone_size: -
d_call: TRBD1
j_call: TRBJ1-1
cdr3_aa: CASSARGTGGMNTEAFF
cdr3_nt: TGTGCCAGCAGCGCACGAGGGACAGGGGGTATGAACACTGAAGCTTTCTTT

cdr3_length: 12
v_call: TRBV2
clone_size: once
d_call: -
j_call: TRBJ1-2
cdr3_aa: CASGGSGRGYTF
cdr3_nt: TGTGCCAGCGGAGGCAGCGGACGGGGCTACACCTTC

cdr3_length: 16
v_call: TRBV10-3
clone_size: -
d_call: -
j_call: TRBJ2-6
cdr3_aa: CAIGRGTSSGANVLTF
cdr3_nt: TGTGCCATCGGTCGCGGGACGAGCTCTGGGGCCAACGTCCTGACTTTC

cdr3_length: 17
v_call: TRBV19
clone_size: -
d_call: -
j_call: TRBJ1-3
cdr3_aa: CASSMEGNRATGNTIYF
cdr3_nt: TGTGCCAGTAGTATGGAAGGCAACAGGGCTACTGGAAACACCATATATTTT

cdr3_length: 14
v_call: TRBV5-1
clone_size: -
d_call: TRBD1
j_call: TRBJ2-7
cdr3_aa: CASSRTGGFYEQYF
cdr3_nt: TGCGCCAGCAGCCGGACAGGGGGCTTCTACGAGCAGTACTTC

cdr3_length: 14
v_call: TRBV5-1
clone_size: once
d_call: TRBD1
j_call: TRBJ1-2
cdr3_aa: CASSLVQGADGYTF
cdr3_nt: TGCGCCAGCAGCTTGGTACAGGGGGCGGATGGCTACACCTTC

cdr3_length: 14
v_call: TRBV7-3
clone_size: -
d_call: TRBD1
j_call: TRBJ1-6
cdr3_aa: CASSTQGANSPLHF
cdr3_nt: TGTGCCAGCAGCACACAGGGGGCCAATTCACCCCTCCACTTT

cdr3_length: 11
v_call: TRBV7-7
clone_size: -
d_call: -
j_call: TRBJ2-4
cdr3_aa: CASSLELANLF
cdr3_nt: TGTGCTAGCAGCTTAGAATTGGCCAATCTCTTC

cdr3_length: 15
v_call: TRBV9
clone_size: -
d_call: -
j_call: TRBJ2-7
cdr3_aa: CASSPHPDRTAEQYF
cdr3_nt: TGTGCCAGCAGCCCACACCCGGACAGAACCGCCGAGCAGTACTTC

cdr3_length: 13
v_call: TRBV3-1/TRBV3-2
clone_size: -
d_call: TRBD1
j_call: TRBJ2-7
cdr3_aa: CASSHGQGGEQYF
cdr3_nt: TGTGCCAGCAGCCACGGACAGGGGGGCGAGCAGTACTTC

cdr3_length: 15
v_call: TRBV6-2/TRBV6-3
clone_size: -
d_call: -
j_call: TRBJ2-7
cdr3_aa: CASSYSTGLTYEQYF
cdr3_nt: TGTGCCAGCAGTTACTCGACGGGACTCACTTACGAGCAGTACTTC

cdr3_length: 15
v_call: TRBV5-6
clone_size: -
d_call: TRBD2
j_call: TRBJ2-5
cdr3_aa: CASSPGTSSAETQYF
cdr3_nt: TGTGCCAGCAGCCCTGGGACTAGCAGCGCGGAGACCCAGTACTTC

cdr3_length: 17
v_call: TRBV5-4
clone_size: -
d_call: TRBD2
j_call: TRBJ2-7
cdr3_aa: CASSLTSGGVSSYEQYF
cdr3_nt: TGTGCCAGCAGCTTGACTAGCGGGGGGGTAAGCTCCTACGAGCAGTACTTC

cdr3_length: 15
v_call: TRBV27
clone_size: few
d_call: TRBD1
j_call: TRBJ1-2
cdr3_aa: CASSLWGQGIYGYTF
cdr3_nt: TGTGCCAGCAGTCTGTGGGGACAGGGGATCTATGGCTACACCTTC

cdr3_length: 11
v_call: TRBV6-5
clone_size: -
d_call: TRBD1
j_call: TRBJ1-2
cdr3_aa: CASRQGHGYTF
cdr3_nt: TGTGCCAGTCGACAGGGCCATGGCTACACCTTC

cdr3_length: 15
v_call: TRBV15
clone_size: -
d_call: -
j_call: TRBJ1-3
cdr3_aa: CATSRDRGLGNTIYF
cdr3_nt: TGTGCCACCAGCAGAGATCGGGGTTTGGGAAACACCATATATTTT

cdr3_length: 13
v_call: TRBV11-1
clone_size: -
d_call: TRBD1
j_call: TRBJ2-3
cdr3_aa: CATSTGNTDTQYF
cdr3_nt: TGTGCCACCTCGACAGGGAACACAGATACGCAGTATTTT

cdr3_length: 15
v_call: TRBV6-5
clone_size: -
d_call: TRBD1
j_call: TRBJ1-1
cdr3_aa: CASSPQGAMKTEAFF
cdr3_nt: TGTGCCAGCAGTCCGCAGGGGGCCATGAAAACTGAAGCTTTCTTT

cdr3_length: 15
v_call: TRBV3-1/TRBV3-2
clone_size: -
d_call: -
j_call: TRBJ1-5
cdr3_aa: CASSLQGNSNQPQHF
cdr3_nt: TGTGCCAGCAGCCTACAGGGAAATAGCAATCAGCCCCAGCATTTT

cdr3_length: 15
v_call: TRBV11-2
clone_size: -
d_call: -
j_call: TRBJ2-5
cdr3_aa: CASSILQALQETQYF
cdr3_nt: TGTGCCAGCAGCATTCTACAGGCCCTACAAGAGACCCAGTACTTC

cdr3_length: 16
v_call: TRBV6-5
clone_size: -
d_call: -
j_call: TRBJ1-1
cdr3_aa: CASSSSSRGIHTEAFF
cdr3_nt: TGTGCCAGCAGTTCTTCATCGCGGGGGATCCACACTGAAGCTTTCTTT

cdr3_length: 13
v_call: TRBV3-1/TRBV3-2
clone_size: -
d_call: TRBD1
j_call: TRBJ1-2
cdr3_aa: CASSLRQGYGYTF
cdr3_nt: TGTGCCAGCAGCCTCCGACAGGGCTATGGCTACACCTTC

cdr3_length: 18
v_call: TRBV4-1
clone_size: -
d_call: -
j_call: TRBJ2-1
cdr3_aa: CASSPNLVARVFVNEQFF
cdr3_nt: TGCGCCAGCAGCCCTAACTTGGTTGCGAGGGTCTTTGTCAATGAGCAGTTCTTC

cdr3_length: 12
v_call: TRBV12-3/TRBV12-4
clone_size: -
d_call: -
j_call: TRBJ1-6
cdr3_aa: CASSFPGAPLHF
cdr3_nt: TGTGCCAGCAGTTTTCCGGGGGCACCCCTCCACTTT

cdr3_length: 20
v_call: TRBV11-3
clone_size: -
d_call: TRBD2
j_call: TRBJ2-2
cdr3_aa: CASTPGGSGSKVWGTGELFF
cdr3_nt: TGTGCCAGCACCCCCGGGGGGAGCGGTAGTAAGGTATGGGGCACCGGGGAGCTGTTTTTT

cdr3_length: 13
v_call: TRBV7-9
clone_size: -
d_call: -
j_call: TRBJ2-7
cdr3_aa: CASSFDRWYEQYF
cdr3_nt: TGTGCCAGCAGCTTTGACAGGTGGTACGAGCAGTACTTC

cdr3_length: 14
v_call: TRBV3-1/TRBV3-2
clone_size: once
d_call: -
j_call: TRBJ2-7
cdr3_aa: CASSRQGPRGEQYF
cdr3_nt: TGTGCCAGCAGCCGCCAAGGGCCCCGGGGCGAGCAGTACTTC

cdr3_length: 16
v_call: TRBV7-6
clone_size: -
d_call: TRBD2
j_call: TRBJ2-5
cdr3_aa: CASSSGLAGGYETQYF
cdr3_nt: TGTGCCAGCAGCTCGGGACTAGCGGGGGGGTATGAGACCCAGTACTTC

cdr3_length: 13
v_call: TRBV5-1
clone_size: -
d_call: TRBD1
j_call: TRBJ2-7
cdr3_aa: CASSLTGAGEQYF
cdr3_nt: TGCGCCAGCAGCTTAACAGGGGCAGGGGAGCAGTACTTC

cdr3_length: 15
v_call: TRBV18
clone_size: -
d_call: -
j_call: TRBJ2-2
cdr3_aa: CASSPLLSGTGELFF
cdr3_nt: TGTGCCAGCTCACCATTGCTTTCGGGTACCGGGGAGCTGTTTTTT